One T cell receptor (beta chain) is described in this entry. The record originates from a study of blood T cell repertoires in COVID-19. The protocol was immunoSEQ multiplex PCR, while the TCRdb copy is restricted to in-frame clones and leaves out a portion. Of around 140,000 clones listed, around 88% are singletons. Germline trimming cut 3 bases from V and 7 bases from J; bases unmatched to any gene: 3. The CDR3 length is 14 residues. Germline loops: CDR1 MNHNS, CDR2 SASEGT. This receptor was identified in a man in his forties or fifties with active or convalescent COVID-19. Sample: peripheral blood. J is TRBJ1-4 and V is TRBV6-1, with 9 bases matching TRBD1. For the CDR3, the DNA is TGTGCCAGCAGTGAGGGGACAGGGTTTGAAAAACTGTTTTTT. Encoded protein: CASSEGTGFEKLFF.